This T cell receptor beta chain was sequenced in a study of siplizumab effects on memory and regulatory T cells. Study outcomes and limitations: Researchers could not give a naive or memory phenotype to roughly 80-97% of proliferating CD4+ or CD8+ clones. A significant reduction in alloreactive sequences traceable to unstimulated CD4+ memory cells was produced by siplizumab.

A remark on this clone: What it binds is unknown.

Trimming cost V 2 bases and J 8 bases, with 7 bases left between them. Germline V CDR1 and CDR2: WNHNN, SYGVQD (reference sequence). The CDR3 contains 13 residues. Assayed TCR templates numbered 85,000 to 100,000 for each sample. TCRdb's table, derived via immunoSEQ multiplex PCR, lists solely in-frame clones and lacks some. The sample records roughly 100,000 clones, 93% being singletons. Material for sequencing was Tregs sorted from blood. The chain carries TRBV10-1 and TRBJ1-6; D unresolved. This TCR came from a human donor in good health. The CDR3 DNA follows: TGCGCCAGCAGTGAGCAGAGGGATTCACCCCTCCACTTT. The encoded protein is CASSEQRDSPLHF.